This is a list of T cell receptor beta chains from one sample in a study of shared clonotypes between healthy human individuals. Clones were read by immunoSEQ multiplex PCR, and TCRdb kept only the in-frame ones, dropping some. This sample has about 2.1 million clones; roughly 95% occur once, and the top ten carry around 1.7%. The specimen was naive CD8+ T cells from PBMCs. These receptors all come from a man aged 18 to 35 in good health. Some clones in this sample may be carry-over from other donors' samples. The conserved cysteine and the conserved F or W are not part of the CDR3 here. Each record gives: V gene, J gene, D gene, CDR3 protein. The D gene is left open where the match is weak.

TRBV7-9	TRBJ2-7	NA	ASSPGPSSYEQY
TRBV7-2	TRBJ1-5	NA	ASSIPGAMSNQPQH
TRBV5-6	TRBJ2-1	TRBD2	ASSLGSSGRNEQF
TRBV28	TRBJ2-1	NA	ASRDTSLASSYNEQF
TRBV7-9	TRBJ1-4	NA	ASSSWNDEKLF
TRBV28	TRBJ2-7	TRBD1	ASSFGTGGFYEQY
TRBV27	TRBJ2-3	NA	ASSLLQGTGPSDTQY
TRBV4-3	TRBJ2-5	NA	ASSQESWETQY
TRBV28	TRBJ2-4	NA	ASRTRRGQNIQY
TRBV28	TRBJ2-7	TRBD1	ASSLEGQTYEQY
TRBV27	TRBJ2-3	TRBD2	ASSPRLAVIGTDTQY
TRBV5-4	TRBJ2-7	NA	ASSLSTGWI
TRBV7-3	TRBJ2-3	NA	ASSLNAGTRTTDTQY
TRBV7-8	TRBJ2-3	NA	ASSQGGASFTDTQY
TRBV15	TRBJ2-2	NA	ATSRDWNTGELF
TRBV11-2	TRBJ2-7	TRBD2	ASSPRASGFYEQY
TRBV7-9	TRBJ1-2	TRBD1	ASSSAGTDFNYGYT
TRBV27	TRBJ1-3	NA	ASSPRVGGNTIY
TRBV4-3	TRBJ2-3	TRBD1	ASSVRDRAGATDTQY
TRBV25-1	TRBJ2-7	NA	ASAMDTLENEQY
TRBV18	TRBJ1-1	TRBD1	ASSRGTGLNTEAF
TRBV9	TRBJ2-7	TRBD2	ASSVGAGALHEQY
TRBV4-1	TRBJ1-1	NA	ASSQEVYPEAF
TRBV9	TRBJ2-2	NA	ASSVGKGGELF
TRBV15	TRBJ1-4	NA	ATSGGAGINEKLF
TRBV2	TRBJ1-5	TRBD1	ASSDGQGGNQPQH
TRBV6-6	TRBJ2-5	NA	ASSYSITGEETQY
TRBV11-2	TRBJ1-4	NA	ASSLQGRGEEKLF